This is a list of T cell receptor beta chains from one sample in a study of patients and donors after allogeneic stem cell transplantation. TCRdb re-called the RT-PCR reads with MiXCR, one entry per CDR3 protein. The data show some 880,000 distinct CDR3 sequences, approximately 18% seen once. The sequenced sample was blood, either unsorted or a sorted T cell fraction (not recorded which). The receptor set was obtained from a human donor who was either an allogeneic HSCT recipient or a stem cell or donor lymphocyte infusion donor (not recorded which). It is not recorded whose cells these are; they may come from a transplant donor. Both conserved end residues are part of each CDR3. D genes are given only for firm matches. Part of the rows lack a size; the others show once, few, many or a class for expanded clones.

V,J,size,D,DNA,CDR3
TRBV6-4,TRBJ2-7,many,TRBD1,TGTGCCAGCAGTGAACAGGGGGGCTACGAGCAGTACTTC,CASSEQGGYEQYF
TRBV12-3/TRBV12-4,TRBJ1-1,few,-,TGTGCCAGCTCAGGGAGAACTCAAGCTTTCTTT,CASSGRTQAFF
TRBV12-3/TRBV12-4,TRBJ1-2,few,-,TGTGCCAGCAGTGCGGGACACAACTATGGCTACACCTTC,CASSAGHNYGYTF
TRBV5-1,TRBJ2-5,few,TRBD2,TGCGCCAGCAGCTTGGGCTCCGGGGGGGCCGGGATGGAGACCCAGTACTTC,CASSLGSGGAGMETQYF
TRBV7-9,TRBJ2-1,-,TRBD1,TGTGCCAGCAGCCCAACGGGACAGGGGGATGAGCAGTTCTTC,CASSPTGQGDEQFF
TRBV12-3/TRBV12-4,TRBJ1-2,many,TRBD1,TGTGCCAGCAGCCGGGACAGCTTCTATGGCTACACCTTC,CASSRDSFYGYTF
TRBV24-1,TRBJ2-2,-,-,TGTGCCACCCTGGGGGCGGGGAACACCGGGGAGCTGTTTTTT,CATLGAGNTGELFF
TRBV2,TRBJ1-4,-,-,TGTGCCAGCAGGTCTCGTTCCGGAGATGAAAAACTGTTTTTT,CASRSRSGDEKLFF
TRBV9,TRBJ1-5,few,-,TGTGCCAGCAGCGTAGGCGCAGGCAATCAGCCCCAGCATTTT,CASSVGAGNQPQHF
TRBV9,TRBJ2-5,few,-,TGTGCCAGCAGCACGGGATATGGGGAGACCCAGTACTTC,CASSTGYGETQYF
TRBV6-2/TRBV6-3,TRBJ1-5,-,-,TGTGCCAGCAGCCTTGATCACCTCCATCCCCAGCATTTT,CASSLDHLHPQHF
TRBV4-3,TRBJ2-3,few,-,TGCGCCAGCAGCCCGGCGGGCAGGGCGCCAGATACGCAGTATTTT,CASSPAGRAPDTQYF
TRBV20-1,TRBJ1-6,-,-,TGCAGTGCGCAGAGGGTTTACAGTCTTTCACCCCTCCACTTT,CSAQRVYSLSPLHF
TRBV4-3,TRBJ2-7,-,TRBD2,TGCGCCAGCAGCCAAGAAATCGGTCTAGCGGGGCGCTACGAGCAGTACTTC,CASSQEIGLAGRYEQYF
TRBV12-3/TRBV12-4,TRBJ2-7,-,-,TGTGCCAGCAGTTCGATATTCAGCTCCTACGAGCAGTACTTC,CASSSIFSSYEQYF
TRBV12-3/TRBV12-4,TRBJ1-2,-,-,TGTGCCAGCAGCACTATGACGTCCATCTATGGCTACACCTTC,CASSTMTSIYGYTF
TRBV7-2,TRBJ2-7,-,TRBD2,TGTGCCAGCAGCTCTAGCGGGGCGGACTACGAGCAGTACTTC,CASSSSGADYEQYF
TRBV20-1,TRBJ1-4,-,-,TGCAGTGCTAGGATGGACTATCGAAACGAAAAACTGTTTTTT,CSARMDYRNEKLFF
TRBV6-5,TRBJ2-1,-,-,TGTGCCAGCAGTTACGGACTCGCGGGAACCAATGAGCAGTTCTTC,CASSYGLAGTNEQFF
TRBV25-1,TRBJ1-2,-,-,TGTGCCAGCAGTGAATTACGGGAAGCTTTTGATGGCTACACCTTC,CASSELREAFDGYTF
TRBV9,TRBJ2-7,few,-,TGTGCCAGCAGCGTAGGCAACGAGCAGTACTTC,CASSVGNEQYF
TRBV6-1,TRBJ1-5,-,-,TGTGCCAGCAGCACGAATCAGCCCCAGCATTTT,CASSTNQPQHF
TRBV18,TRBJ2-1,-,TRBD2,TGTGCCAGCTCACCTTTATCGGGGGGGCCGAGTAATGAGCAGTTCTTC,CASSPLSGGPSNEQFF